This note documents a single T cell receptor (beta chain) sequence. As yet, its antigen is unknown. The sample comes from a study of shared clonotypes between healthy human individuals. Overall study results and limits: In contrast to clonotypes shared by all four donors, non-shared clonotypes had lower generation probabilities.

The V gene lost 5 bases and the J gene lost 6 bases, with 10 bases spanning the gap. The CDR3 contains 12 residues. Germline assignment: CDR1 SGHDT and CDR2 YYEEEE. At a deep level, the assay was run. When replicate PCRs were run on sorted subsets, they used around 200 ng DNA, some 33,000 T cell genomes. Some clones are missing from TCRdb's copy, which holds only in-frame ones; the method was immunoSEQ multiplex PCR. The table includes a few million clones, less than 95% detected once. Donors comprised only Caucasian adults living in Nashville, Tennessee. Sequencing used naive CD4+ T cells from PBMCs. As to subset: CD45RA+ positively selected. This receptor was identified in a man aged 18-30 years in good health. Some clones in this sample may be carry-over from other donors' samples. The chain carries TRBV5-6 and TRBJ2-3; D possibly uses TRBD1 or TRBD2 (6 bases each). CDR3 amino acids: CASRRRGDTQYF. The CDR3 nucleotides are TGTGCCAGCAGGAGGAGGGGGGATACGCAGTATTTT.